This is a list of T cell receptor beta chains from one sample in a study of cytomegalovirus exposure and HLA in healthy donors. Sequencing used immunoSEQ multiplex PCR; TCRdb keeps in-frame clones, though not all of them. The top ten hold roughly 1.9% of the sample, which has 200,000 to 250,000 clones, about three quarters seen once. The sequencing input was PBMCs. Receptors originate from a young man in good health and CMV-seronegative. Both conserved end residues are part of each CDR3. D genes are given only for firm matches. A row's size may be missing; if present it is once, few, many or a size class.

>once|TRBJ2-3|TRBD1|TRBV5-1
TGCGCCAGCAGCTCGACAGGGGATCCCACAGATACGCAGTATTTT
CASSSTGDPTDTQYF
>-|TRBJ1-3|-|TRBV9
TGTGCCAGCAGCGCCGGAGGGGCGTCTGGAAACACCATATATTTT
CASSAGGASGNTIYF
>-|TRBJ2-7|-|TRBV9
TGTGCCAGCAGCCTTGGAGGGGGCGCCTACGAGCAGTACTTC
CASSLGGGAYEQYF
>few|TRBJ2-1|TRBD1|TRBV6-5
TGTGCCAGCAGTTACGTGACAGGGGTGGGCAATGAGCAGTTCTTC
CASSYVTGVGNEQFF
>-|TRBJ1-6|TRBD1|TRBV2
TGTGCCAGCAGTGTAGGGACAGGGGGTTCACCCCTCCACTTT
CASSVGTGGSPLHF
>few|TRBJ2-7|TRBD2|TRBV7-2
TGTGCCAGCAGCTTAGCACCTAGCGGGGGGGCGTACGAGCAGTACTTC
CASSLAPSGGAYEQYF
>-|TRBJ2-7|-|TRBV4-3
TGCGCCAGCAGCCAAAACGGGGTAAGCTCCTACGAGCAGTACTTC
CASSQNGVSSYEQYF
>-|TRBJ2-3|TRBD2|TRBV5-1
TGCGCCAGCAGACCCGGGGGGGCAGATACGCAGTATTTT
CASRPGGADTQYF
>-|TRBJ2-7|TRBD1|TRBV4-3
TGCGCCAGCAGCCAAGCGAACAGGGGGTGGAGCGAGCAGTACTTC
CASSQANRGWSEQYF
>-|TRBJ1-2|-|TRBV5-1
TGCGCCAGCAGCCCGGTGGACAGTACCTATGGCTACACCTTC
CASSPVDSTYGYTF